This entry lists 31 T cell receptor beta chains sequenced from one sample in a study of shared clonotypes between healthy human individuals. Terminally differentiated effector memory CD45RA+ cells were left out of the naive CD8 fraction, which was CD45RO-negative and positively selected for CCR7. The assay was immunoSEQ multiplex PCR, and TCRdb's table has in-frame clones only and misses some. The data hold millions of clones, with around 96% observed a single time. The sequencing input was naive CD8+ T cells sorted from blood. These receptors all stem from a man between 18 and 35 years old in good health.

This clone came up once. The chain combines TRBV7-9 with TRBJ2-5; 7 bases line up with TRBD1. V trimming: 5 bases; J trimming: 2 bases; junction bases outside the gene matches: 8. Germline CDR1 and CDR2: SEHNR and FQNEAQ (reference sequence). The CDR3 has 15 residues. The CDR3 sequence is CASSQPDRLQETQYF. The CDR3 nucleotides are TGTGCCAGCAGCCAACCGGACAGGCTGCAAGAGACCCAGTACTTC.

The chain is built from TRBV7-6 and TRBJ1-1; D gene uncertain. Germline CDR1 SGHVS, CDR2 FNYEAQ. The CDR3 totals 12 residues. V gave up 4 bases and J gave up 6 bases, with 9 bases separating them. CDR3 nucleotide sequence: TGTGCCAGCAGCTCAAGGGAATCTGAAGCTTTCTTT. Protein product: CASSSRESEAFF. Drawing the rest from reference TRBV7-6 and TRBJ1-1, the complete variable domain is GAGVSQSPRYKVTKRGQDVALRCDPISGHVSLYWYRQALGQGPEFLTYFNYEAQQDKSGLPNDRFSAERPEGSISTLTIQRTEQRDSAMYRCASSSRESEAFFGQGTRLTVV.

The DNA for the CDR3 is TGTGCCACCATGGGAGGGGCTATCGGTAATGAAAAACTGTTTTTT. Protein product: CATMGGAIGNEKLFF. The chain carries TRBV6-5 and TRBJ1-4; a weak D match, TRBD1 (5 bases). V gave up 10 bases and J gave up 4 bases, with 19 bases separating them. There are 15 residues in the CDR3. The germline V gene encodes CDR1 MNHEY and CDR2 SVGAGI.

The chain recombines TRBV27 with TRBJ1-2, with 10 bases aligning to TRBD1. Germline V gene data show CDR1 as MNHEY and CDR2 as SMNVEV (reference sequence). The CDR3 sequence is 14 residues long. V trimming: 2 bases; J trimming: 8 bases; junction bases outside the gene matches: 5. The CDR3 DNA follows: TGTGCCAGCAGTTTAGCCGGGACAGGGGACGGCTACACCTTC. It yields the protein CASSLAGTGDGYTF.

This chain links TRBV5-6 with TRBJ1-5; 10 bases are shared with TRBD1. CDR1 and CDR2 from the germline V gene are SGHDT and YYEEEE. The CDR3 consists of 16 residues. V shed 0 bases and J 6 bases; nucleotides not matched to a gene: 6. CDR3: CASSLGNGQGVQPQHF. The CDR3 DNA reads TGTGCCAGCAGCTTGGGCAACGGACAGGGGGTTCAGCCCCAGCATTTT.

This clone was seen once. For the CDR3, the DNA is TGTGCCAGCAGTTACCCTGGGGCTGGAAACACCATATATTTT. This sequence encodes CASSYPGAGNTIYF. V gene TRBV6-6 combines with J gene TRBJ1-3; no clear D gene. CDR1 and CDR2 (germline): MNHNY, SVGAGI (reference sequence). The V end was cut by 2 bases, the J end by 2 bases, with 7 bases between. The CDR3 is 14 amino acids.

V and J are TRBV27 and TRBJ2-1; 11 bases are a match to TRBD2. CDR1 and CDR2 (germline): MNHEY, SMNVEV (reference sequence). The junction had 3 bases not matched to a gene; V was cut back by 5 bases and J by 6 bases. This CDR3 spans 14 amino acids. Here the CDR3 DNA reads TGTGCCAGCAGTAGACTAGCGGGGATCAATGAGCAGTTCTTC. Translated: CASSRLAGINEQFF.

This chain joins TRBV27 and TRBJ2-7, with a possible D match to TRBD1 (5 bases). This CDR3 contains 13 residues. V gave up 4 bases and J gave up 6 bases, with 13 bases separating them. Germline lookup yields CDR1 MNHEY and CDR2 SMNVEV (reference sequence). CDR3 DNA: TGTGCCAGCAGTTGGGGCCAGCAGAGCGAGCAGTACTTC. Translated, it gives CASSWGQQSEQYF.

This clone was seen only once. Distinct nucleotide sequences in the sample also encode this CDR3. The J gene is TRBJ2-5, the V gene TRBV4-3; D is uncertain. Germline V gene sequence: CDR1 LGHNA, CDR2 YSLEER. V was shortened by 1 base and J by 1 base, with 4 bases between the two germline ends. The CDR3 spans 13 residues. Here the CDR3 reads CASSQGPQETQYF. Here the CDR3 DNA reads TGCGCCAGCAGCCAAGGCCCCCAAGAGACCCAGTACTTC.

CDR3 loop: CASSFSQGGETQYF. The CDR3 DNA reads TGTGCCAGCAGCTTTTCCCAGGGCGGCGAGACCCAGTACTTC. V and J are TRBV7-6 and TRBJ2-5, with a weak D call TRBD1 (5 bases). The CDR3 sequence is 14 residues long. Per the germline V gene, CDR1 is SGHVS and CDR2 is FNYEAQ. V was clipped by 3 bases and J by 5 bases, with 13 bases between them.

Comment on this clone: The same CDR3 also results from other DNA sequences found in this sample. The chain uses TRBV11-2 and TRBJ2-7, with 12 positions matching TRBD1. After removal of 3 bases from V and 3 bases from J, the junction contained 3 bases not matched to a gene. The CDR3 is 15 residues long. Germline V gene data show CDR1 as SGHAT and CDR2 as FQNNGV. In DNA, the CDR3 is TGTGCCAGCAGCTTCGGGACAGGGGGCTTCTACGAGCAGTACTTC. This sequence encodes CASSFGTGGFYEQYF.

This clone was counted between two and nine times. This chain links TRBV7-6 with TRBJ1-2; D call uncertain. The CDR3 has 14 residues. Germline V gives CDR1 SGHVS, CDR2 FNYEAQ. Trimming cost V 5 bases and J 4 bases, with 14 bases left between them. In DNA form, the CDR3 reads TGTGCCAGCAGCCCGGGAGGTAGTGGCTATGGCTACACCTTC. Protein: CASSPGGSGYGYTF.

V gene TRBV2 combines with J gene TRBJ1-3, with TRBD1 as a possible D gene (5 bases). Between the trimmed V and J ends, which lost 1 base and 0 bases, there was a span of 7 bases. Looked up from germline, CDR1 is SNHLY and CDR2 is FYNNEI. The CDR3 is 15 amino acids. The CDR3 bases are TGTGCCAGCAGTGAAGAGGGGTCCTCTGGAAACACCATATATTTT. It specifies CASSEEGSSGNTIYF.

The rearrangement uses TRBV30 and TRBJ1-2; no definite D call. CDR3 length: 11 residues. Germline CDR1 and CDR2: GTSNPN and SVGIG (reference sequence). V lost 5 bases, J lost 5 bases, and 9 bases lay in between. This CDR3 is CAWEGSYGYTF. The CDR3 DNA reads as TGTGCCTGGGAAGGGAGTTATGGCTACACCTTC.

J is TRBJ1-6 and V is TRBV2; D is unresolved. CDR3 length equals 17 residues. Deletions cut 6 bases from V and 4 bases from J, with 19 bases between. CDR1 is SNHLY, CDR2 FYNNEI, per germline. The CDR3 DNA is TGTGCCAGCAGCATCCCCCCCGGGCGCGAGTATAATTCACCCCTCCACTTT. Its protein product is CASSIPPGREYNSPLHF.

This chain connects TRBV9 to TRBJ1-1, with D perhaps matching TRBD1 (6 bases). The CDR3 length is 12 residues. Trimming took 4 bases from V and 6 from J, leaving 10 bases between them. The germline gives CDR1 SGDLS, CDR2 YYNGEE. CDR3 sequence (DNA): TGTGCCAGCAGCCCCGGGACACCTGAAGCTTTCTTT. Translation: CASSPGTPEAFF.

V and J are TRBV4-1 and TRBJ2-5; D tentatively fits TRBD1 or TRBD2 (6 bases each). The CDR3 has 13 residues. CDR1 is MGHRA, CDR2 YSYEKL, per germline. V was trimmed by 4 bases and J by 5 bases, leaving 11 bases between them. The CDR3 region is CASSLQGRETQYF. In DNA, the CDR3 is TGCGCCAGCAGCCTCCAGGGGAGGGAGACCCAGTACTTC.

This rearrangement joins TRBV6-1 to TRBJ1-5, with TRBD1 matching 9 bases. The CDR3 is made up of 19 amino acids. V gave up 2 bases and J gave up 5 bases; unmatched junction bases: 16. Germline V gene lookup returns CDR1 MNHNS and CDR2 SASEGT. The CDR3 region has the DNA TGTGCCAGCAGTGAACGGGGACAGGGTTCGGTTTTTTGGGATCAGCCCCAGCATTTT. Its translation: CASSERGQGSVFWDQPQHF.

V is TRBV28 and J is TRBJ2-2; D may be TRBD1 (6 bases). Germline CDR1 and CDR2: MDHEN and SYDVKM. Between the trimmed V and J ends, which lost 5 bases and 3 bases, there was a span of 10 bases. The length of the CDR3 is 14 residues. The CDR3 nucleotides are TGTGCCAGCAGTGAACAGGGCGACACCGGGGAGCTGTTTTTT. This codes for CASSEQGDTGELFF.

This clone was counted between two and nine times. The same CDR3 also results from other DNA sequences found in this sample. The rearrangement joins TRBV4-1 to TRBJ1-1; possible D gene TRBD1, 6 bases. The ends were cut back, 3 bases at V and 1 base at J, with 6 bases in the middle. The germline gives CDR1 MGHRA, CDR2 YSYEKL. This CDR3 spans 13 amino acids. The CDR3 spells CASSQTGNTEAFF. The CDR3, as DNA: TGCGCCAGCAGCCAGACAGGGAACACTGAAGCTTTCTTT.

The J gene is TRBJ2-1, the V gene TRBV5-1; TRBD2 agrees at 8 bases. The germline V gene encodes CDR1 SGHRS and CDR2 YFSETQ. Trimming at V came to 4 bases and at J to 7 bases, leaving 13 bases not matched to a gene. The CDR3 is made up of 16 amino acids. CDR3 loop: CASSPAGTSLWNEQFF. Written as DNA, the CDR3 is TGCGCCAGCAGCCCGGCAGGGACTAGTCTTTGGAATGAGCAGTTCTTC.

The CDR3 loop is CAWSLGTVYLYF. The DNA for the CDR3 is TGTGCCTGGAGCCTAGGGACCGTCTACCTCTACTTC. V gene TRBV30 combines with J gene TRBJ2-7; D tentatively reads TRBD1 or TRBD2 (5 bases each). V lost 3 bases and J lost 13, with 19 bases in between. Germline V gives CDR1 GTSNPN, CDR2 SVGIG (reference sequence). The CDR3 runs to 12 residues.

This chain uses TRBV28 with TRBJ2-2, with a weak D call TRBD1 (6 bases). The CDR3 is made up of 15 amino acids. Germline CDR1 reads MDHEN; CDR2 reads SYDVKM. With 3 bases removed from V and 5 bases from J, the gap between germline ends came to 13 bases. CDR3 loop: CASSFGGQFTGELFF. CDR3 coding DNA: TGTGCCAGCAGTTTTGGGGGCCAGTTTACCGGGGAGCTGTTTTTT.

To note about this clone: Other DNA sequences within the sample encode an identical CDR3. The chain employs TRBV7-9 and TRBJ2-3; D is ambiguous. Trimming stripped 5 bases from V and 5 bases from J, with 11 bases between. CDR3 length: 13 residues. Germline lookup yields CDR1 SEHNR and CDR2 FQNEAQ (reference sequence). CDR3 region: CASSSTLEDTQYF. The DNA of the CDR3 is TGTGCCAGCAGCAGTACACTCGAAGATACGCAGTATTTT.

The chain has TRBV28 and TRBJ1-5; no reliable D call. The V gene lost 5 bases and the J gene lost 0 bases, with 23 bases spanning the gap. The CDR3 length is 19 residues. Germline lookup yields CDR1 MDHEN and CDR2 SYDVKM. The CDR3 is CASSLRAEPLYGSNQPQHF. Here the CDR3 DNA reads TGTGCCAGCAGTCTTAGAGCGGAACCGCTATATGGTAGCAATCAGCCCCAGCATTTT.

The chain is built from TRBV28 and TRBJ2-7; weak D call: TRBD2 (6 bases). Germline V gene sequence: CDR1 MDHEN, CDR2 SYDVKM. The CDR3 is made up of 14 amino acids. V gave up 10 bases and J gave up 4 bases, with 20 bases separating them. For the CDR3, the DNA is TGTGCCACCACATGGGGGGTGGGTACATACGAGCAGTACTTC. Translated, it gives CATTWGVGTYEQYF.

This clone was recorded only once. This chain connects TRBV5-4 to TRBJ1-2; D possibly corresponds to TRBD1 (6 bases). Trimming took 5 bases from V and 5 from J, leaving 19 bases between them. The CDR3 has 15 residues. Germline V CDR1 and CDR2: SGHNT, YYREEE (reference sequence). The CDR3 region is CASRSAGGAEYGYTF. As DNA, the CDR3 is TGTGCCAGCAGATCGGCGGGGGGCGCGGAGTATGGCTACACCTTC. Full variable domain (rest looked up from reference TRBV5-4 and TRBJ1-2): ETGVTQSPTHLIKTRGQQVTLRCSSQSGHNTVSWYQQALGQGPQFIFQYYREEENGRGNFPPRFSGLQFPNYSSELNVNALELDDSALYLCASRSAGGAEYGYTFGSGTRLTVV.

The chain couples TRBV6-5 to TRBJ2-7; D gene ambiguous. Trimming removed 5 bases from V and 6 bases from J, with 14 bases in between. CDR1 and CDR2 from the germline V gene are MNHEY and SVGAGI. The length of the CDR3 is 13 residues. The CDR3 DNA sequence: TGTGCCAGCAGTACCTTAGAAAACCCCGAGCAGTACTTC. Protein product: CASSTLENPEQYF.

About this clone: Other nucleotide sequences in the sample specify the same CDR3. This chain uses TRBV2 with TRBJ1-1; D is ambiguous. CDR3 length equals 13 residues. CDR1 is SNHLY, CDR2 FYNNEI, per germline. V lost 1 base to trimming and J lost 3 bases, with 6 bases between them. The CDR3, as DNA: TGTGCCAGCAGTGAAGGTTCGTACACTGAAGCTTTCTTT. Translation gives CASSEGSYTEAFF.

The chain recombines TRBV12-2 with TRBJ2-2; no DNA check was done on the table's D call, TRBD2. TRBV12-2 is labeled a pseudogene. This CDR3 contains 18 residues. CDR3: CASRPRLAGGPATGELFF. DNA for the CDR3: TGTGCAAGTCGCCCGAGACTAGCGGGAGGGCCTGCCACCGGGGAGCTGTTTTTT.

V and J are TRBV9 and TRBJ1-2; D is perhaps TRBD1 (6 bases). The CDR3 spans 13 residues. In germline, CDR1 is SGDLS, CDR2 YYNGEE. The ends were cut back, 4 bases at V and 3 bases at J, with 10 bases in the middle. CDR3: CASSLRTDYGYTF. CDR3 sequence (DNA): TGTGCCAGCAGCCTTCGGACAGACTATGGCTACACCTTC. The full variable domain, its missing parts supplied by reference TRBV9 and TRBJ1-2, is DSGVTQTPKHLITATGQRVTLRCSPRSGDLSVYWYQQSLDQGLQFLIQYYNGEERAKGNILERFSAQQFPDLHSELNLSSLELGDSALYFCASSLRTDYGYTFGSGTRLTVV.